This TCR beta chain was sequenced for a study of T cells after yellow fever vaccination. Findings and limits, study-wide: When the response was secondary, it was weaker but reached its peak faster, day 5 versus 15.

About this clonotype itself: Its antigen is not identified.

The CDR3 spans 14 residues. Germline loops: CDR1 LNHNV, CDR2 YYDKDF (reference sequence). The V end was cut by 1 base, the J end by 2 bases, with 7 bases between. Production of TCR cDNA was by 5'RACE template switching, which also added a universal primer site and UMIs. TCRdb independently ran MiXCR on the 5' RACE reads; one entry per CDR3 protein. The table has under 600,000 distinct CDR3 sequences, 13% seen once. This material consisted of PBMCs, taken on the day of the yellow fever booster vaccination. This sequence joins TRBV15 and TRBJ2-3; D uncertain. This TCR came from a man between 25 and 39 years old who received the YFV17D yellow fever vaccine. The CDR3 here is CATSRGLSTDTQYF. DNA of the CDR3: TGTGCCACCAGCAGAGGGCTGTCCACAGATACGCAGTATTTT.